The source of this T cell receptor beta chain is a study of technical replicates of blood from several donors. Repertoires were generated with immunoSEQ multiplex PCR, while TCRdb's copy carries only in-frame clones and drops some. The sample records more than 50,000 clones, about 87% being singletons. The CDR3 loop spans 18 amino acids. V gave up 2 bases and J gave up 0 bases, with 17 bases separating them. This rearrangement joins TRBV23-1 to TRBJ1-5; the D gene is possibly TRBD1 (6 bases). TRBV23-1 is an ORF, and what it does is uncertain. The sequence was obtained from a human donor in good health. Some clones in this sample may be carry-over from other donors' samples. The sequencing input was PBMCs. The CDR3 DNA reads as TGCGCCAGCAGTCAAATAACTTGGACAGTCCCTAGCAATCAGCCCCAGCATTTT. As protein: CASSQITWTVPSNQPQHF.